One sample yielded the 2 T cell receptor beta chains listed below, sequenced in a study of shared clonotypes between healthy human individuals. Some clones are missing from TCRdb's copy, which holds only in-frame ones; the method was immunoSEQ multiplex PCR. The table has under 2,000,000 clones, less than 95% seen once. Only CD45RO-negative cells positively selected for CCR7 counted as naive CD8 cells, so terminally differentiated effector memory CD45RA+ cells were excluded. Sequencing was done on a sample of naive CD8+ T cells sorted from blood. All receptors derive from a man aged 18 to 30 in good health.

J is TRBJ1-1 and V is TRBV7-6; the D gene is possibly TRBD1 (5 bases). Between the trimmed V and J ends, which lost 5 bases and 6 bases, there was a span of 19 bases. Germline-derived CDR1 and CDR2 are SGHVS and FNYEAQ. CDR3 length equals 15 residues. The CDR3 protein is CASSPSGRERSEAFF. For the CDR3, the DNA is TGTGCCAGCAGCCCTTCAGGGAGGGAACGGTCTGAAGCTTTCTTT. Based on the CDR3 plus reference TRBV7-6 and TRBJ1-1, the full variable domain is GAGVSQSPRYKVTKRGQDVALRCDPISGHVSLYWYRQALGQGPEFLTYFNYEAQQDKSGLPNDRFSAERPEGSISTLTIQRTEQRDSAMYRCASSPSGRERSEAFFGQGTRLTVV.

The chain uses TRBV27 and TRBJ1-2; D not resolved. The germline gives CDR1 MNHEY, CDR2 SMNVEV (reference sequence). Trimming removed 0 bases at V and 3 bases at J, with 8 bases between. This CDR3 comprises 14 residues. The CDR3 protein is CASSLSGGHYGYTF. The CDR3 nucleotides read TGTGCCAGCAGTTTATCGGGCGGCCACTATGGCTACACCTTC.